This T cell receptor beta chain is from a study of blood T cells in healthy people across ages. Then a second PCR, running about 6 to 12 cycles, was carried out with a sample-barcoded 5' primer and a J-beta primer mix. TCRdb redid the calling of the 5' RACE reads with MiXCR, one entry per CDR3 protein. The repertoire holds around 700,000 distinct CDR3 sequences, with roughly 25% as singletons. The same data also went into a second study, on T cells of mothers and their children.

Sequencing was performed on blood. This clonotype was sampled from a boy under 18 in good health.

CDR3 DNA sequence: TGTGCCAGCAGCTTAGATGTGCTAGCGGGGGAGCAGTTCTTC. Its translation is CASSLDVLAGEQFF. J is TRBJ2-5 and V is TRBV11-2; 9 bases align to TRBD2. The end of the DNA aligns better with TRBJ2-1, so the J call may be wrong. The CDR3 is made up of 14 amino acids. Germline lookup yields CDR1 SGHAT and CDR2 FQNNGV.